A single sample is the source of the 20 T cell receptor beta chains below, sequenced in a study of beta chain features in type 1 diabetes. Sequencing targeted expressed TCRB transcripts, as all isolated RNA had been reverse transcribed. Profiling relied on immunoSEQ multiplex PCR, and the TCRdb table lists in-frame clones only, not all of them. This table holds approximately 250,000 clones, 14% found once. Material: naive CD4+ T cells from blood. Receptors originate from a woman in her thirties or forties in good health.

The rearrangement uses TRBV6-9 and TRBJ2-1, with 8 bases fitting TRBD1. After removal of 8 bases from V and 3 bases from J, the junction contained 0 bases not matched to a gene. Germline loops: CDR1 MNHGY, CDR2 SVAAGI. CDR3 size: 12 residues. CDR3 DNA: TGTGCCAGCGACAGGGGCTACAATGAGCAGTTCTTC. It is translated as CASDRGYNEQFF.

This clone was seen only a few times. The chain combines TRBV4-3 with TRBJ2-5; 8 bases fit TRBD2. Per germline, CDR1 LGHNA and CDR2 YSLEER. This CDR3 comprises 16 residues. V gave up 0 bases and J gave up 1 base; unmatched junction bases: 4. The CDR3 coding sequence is TGCGCCAGCAGCCAAGATCGGGGGGGGGCCCAAGAGACCCAGTACTTC. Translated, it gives CASSQDRGGAQETQYF.

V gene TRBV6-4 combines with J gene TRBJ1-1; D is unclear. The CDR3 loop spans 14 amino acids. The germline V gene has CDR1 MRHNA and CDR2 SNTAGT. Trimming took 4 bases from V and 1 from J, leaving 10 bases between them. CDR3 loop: CASSVGPGNTEAFF. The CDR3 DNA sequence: TGTGCCAGCAGTGTTGGTCCGGGGAACACTGAAGCTTTCTTT.

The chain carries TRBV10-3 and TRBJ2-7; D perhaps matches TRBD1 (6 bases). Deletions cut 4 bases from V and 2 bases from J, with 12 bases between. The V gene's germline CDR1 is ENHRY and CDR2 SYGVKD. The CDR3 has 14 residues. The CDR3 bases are TGTGCCATCAGTGGGGGGCAGATGACCTACGAGCAGTACTTC. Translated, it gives CAISGGQMTYEQYF.

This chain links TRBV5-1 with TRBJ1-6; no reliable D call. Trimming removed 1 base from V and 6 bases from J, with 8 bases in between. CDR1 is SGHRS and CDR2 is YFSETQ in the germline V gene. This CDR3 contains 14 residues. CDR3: CASSLKPGNSPLHF. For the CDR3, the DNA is TGCGCCAGCAGCTTGAAGCCAGGTAATTCACCCCTCCACTTT.

In nucleotides, the CDR3 is TGTGCCAGTAGTCCTAGCTTACCCGAGACCCAGTACTTC. Translated, it gives CASSPSLPETQYF. The rearrangement joins TRBV19 to TRBJ2-5, with D maybe TRBD2 (5 bases). Germline CDR1 and CDR2: LNHDA and SQIVND (reference sequence). This CDR3 is built from 13 residues. Trimming took 5 bases from V and 5 from J, leaving 12 bases between them.

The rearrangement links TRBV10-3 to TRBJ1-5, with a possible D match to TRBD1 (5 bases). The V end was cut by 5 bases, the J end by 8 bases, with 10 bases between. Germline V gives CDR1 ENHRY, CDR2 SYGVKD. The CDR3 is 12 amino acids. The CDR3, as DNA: TGTGCCATCAGTATAGGGGTTGAGCCCCAGCATTTT. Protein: CAISIGVEPQHF.

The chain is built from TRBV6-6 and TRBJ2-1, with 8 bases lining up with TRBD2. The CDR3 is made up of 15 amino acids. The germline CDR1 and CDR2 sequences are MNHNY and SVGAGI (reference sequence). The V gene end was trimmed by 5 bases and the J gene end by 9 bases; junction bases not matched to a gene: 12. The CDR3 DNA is TGTGCCAGCAGTCCTGGGACTAGTTCGGTGGGTGAGCAGTTCTTC. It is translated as CASSPGTSSVGEQFF.

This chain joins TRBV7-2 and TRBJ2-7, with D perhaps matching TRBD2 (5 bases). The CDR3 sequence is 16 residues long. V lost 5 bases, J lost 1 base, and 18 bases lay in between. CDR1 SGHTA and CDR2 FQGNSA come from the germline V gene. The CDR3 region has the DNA TGTGCCAGCAGCAGTCTTAACGACGGGGAATCCTACGAGCAGTACTTC. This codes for CASSSLNDGESYEQYF. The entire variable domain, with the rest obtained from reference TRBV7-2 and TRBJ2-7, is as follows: GAGVSQSPSNKVTEKGKDVELRCDPISGHTALYWYRQSLGQGLEFLIYFQGNSAPDKSGLPSDRFSAERTGGSVSTLTIQRTQQEDSAVYLCASSSLNDGESYEQYFGPGTRLTVT.

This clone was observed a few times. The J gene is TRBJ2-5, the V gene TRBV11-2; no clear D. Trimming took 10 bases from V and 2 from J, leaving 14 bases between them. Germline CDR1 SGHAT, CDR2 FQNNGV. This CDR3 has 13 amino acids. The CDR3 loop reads CATQTAAQETQYF. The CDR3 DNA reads TGTGCCACCCAGACGGCGGCTCAAGAGACCCAGTACTTC.

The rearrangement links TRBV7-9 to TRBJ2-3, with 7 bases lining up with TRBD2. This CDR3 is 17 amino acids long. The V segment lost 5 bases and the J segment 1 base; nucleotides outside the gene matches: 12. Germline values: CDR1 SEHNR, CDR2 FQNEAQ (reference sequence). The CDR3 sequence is CASSPLLGRGGTDTQYF. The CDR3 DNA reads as TGTGCCAGCAGCCCCCTTCTGGGGAGGGGAGGCACAGATACGCAGTATTTT.

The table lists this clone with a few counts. The DNA of the CDR3 is TGCGCCAGCAGCTCTCGGACAGGGAGGTACGAGCAGTACTTC. Encoded protein: CASSSRTGRYEQYF. This chain links TRBV5-1 with TRBJ2-7; 8 nucleotides align to TRBD1. Trimming cost V 3 bases and J 4 bases; bases outside gene matches: 6. CDR3 size: 14 residues. Germline lookup yields CDR1 SGHRS and CDR2 YFSETQ.

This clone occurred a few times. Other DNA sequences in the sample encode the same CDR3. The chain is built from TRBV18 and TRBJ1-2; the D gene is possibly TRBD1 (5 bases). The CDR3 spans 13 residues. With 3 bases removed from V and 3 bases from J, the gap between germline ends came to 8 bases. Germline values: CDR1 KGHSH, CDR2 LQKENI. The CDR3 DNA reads TGTGCCAGCTCACCTGACAGAGACTATGGCTACACCTTC. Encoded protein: CASSPDRDYGYTF.

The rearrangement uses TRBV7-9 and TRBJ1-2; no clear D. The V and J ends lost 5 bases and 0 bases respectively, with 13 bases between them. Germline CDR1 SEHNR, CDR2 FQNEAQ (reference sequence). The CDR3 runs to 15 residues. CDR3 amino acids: CASSRSGSSNYGYTF. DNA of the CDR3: TGTGCCAGCAGCCGCTCGGGGTCGTCTAACTATGGCTACACCTTC.

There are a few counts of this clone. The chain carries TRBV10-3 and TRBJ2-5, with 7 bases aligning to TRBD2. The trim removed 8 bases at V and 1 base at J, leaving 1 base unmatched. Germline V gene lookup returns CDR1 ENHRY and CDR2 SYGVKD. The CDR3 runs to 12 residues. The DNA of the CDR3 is TGTGCCATCGGGACTACCCAAGAGACCCAGTACTTC. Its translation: CAIGTTQETQYF.

The CDR3 sequence: CASSTQGAGYEQYF. The CDR3 DNA is TGTGCCAGCAGTACACAGGGGGCGGGCTACGAGCAGTACTTC. This chain uses TRBV2 with TRBJ2-7, with 9 bases fitting TRBD1. With 5 bases clipped from V and 3 bases from J, the junction kept 5 bases outside the gene matches. The CDR3 loop spans 14 amino acids. The germline V gene has CDR1 SNHLY and CDR2 FYNNEI.

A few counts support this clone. CDR3: CASSLLGTYNEQFF. The DNA for the CDR3 is TGTGCCAGCAGTCTACTAGGGACTTACAATGAGCAGTTCTTC. The chain carries TRBV6-5 and TRBJ2-1, with a weak D call TRBD2 (6 bases). Trimming took 5 bases from V and 4 from J, leaving 12 bases between them. The CDR3 has 14 amino acids. The germline V gene encodes CDR1 MNHEY and CDR2 SVGAGI.

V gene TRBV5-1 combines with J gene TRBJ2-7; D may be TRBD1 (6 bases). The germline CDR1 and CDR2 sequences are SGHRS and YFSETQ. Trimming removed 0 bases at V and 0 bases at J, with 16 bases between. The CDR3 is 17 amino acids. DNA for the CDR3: TGCGCCAGCAGCTTGGTAGGGACATCCAATGTCTCCTACGAGCAGTACTTC. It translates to CASSLVGTSNVSYEQYF.

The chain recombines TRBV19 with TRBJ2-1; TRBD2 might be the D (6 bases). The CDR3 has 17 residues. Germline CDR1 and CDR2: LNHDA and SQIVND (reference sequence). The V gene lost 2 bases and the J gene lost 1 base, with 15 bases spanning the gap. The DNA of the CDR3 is TGTGCCAGTAGTATACCCCTCTCCGGGACTTCCTACAATGAGCAGTTCTTC. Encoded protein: CASSIPLSGTSYNEQFF.

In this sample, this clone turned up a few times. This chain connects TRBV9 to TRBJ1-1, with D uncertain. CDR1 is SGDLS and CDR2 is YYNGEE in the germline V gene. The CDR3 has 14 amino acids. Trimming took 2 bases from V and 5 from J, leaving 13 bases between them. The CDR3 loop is CASSVAGEGTEAFF. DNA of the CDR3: TGTGCCAGCAGCGTGGCGGGAGAGGGAACTGAAGCTTTCTTT.